This T cell receptor beta chain was sequenced during a study of high-grade serous ovarian cancer treatment subgroups. Tumor samples were obtained before definitive surgery or chemotherapy. Profiling relied on immunoSEQ multiplex PCR, and the TCRdb table lists in-frame clones only, not all of them. The sample holds 30,000 or so clones, under 90% seen once. The germline CDR1 and CDR2 sequences are SGHRS and YFSETQ. This CDR3 spans 16 amino acids. Trimming at V came to 1 base and at J to 1 base, leaving 4 bases not matched to a gene. This chain uses TRBV5-1 with TRBJ2-5; 10 nucleotides line up with TRBD2. This TCR derives from a human donor with high-grade serous ovarian cancer. Source material: tumor tissue. The CDR3 nucleotides are TGCGCCAGCAGCTTGTGGGGGACTAGCGTCCAAGAGACCCAGTACTTC. Translation: CASSLWGTSVQETQYF.